The 28 T cell receptor beta chains below were found in one sample sequenced in a study of blood T cell repertoires in COVID-19. Assay used: immunoSEQ multiplex PCR; TCRdb lists only in-frame clones, some missing. The table lists about 90,000 clones, more than 85% of them singletons. Sequencing used peripheral blood. The receptors were gathered from a human donor with active COVID-19. The donor label of this sample is uncertain.

This clone was seen more than once but under ten times. The gene calls are TRBV11-2 and TRBJ2-7; TRBD1 might be the D (5 bases). Germline loops: CDR1 SGHAT, CDR2 FQNNGV. This CDR3 comprises 13 residues. V was cut by 3 bases and J by 7 bases, with 13 bases left in between. The CDR3 loop reads CASSLVTVREQYF. The CDR3 nucleotides read TGTGCCAGCAGCTTGGTGACAGTTAGGGAGCAGTACTTC.

V usage is TRBV10-3 and J usage is TRBJ1-2; D is unclear. CDR1 is ENHRY, CDR2 SYGVKD, per germline. The length of the CDR3 is 16 residues. V was pared by 3 bases and J by 0 bases, with 14 bases between. The CDR3 sequence: CAISDSRERPNYGYTF. CDR3 sequence (DNA): TGTGCCATCAGTGATTCCCGGGAACGCCCTAACTATGGCTACACCTTC.

CDR3 loop: CASSRDSPQEGYTF. Here the CDR3 DNA reads TGTGCCAGCAGCCGGGACAGCCCCCAGGAAGGCTACACCTTC. The V gene is TRBV3-1 (or the pseudogene TRBV3-2), the J gene TRBJ1-2; 7 bases agree with TRBD1. Trimming removed 4 bases from V and 8 bases from J; junction bases left unmatched: 10. This CDR3 is built from 14 residues. The germline gives CDR1 LGHDT, CDR2 YNNKEL (reference sequence).

The CDR3 coding sequence is TGTGCCAGCAGCTTCGCCGGGACATCTTCCTATGGCTACACCTTC. This encodes CASSFAGTSSYGYTF. This chain connects TRBV11-2 to TRBJ1-2; D might be TRBD1 (6 bases). CDR1 SGHAT and CDR2 FQNNGV come from the germline V gene. The ends were cut back, 3 bases at V and 4 bases at J, with 15 bases in the middle. This CDR3 region has 15 residues.

V and J are TRBV4-3 and TRBJ2-7; tentatively, D is TRBD2 (7 bases). V lost 0 bases and J lost 2, with 11 bases in between. Germline CDR1 LGHNA, CDR2 YSLEER. This CDR3 contains 15 residues. The CDR3 region is CASSQEEGGPYEQYF. The CDR3 nucleotides read TGCGCCAGCAGCCAAGAGGAGGGGGGGCCCTACGAGCAGTACTTC.

This clone was observed a single time. This sequence joins TRBV18 and TRBJ2-4; D is ambiguous. The germline CDR1 and CDR2 sequences are KGHSH and LQKENI. CDR3 size: 13 residues. The ends were cut back, 6 bases at V and 1 base at J, with 7 bases in the middle. The CDR3 reads CASSEAAKNIQYF. DNA for the CDR3: TGTGCCAGCTCTGAAGCGGCCAAAAACATTCAGTACTTC.

The V gene is TRBV2, the J gene TRBJ2-1; no clear D. The CDR3 extends over 18 amino acids. From germline, CDR1 is SNHLY and CDR2 FYNNEI. The V and J ends lost 1 base and 0 bases respectively, with 16 bases between them. DNA for the CDR3: TGTGCCAGCAGTGAAGAAAACTTAGCAATACTCTCCTACAATGAGCAGTTCTTC. Translated: CASSEENLAILSYNEQFF.

This chain's CDR3 is CASSLPRNTEAFF. Here the CDR3 DNA reads TGCGCCAGCAGCCTACCAAGGAACACTGAAGCTTTCTTT. The rearrangement uses TRBV5-1 and TRBJ1-1, with D hard to call. The V and J ends lost 4 bases and 1 base respectively, with 8 bases between them. CDR1 is SGHRS, CDR2 YFSETQ, per germline. The CDR3 runs 13 residues.

The V gene is TRBV6-7, the J gene TRBJ2-7; possible D gene TRBD1, 6 bases. TRBV6-7 is an open reading frame whose function is uncertain. V lost 10 bases, J lost 2 bases, and 15 bases lay in between. This CDR3 region has 13 residues. The CDR3 loop reads CAKDNRDAYEQYF. CDR3 coding DNA: TGTGCCAAGGATAACAGGGATGCCTACGAGCAGTACTTC.

The rearrangement uses TRBV2 and TRBJ2-7; D is unresolved. Germline V gene lookup returns CDR1 SNHLY and CDR2 FYNNEI. V lost 5 bases to trimming and J lost 3 bases, with 11 bases between them. The CDR3 sequence is 13 residues long. The CDR3 DNA sequence: TGTGCCAGCAGTTGGTCCCTAGGCTACGAGCAGTACTTC. Amino acid sequence: CASSWSLGYEQYF.

J is TRBJ2-7 and V is TRBV6-1; TRBD1 is a possible D gene (6 bases). Between the trimmed V and J ends, which lost 2 bases and 6 bases, there was a span of 14 bases. CDR1 is MNHNS, CDR2 SASEGT, per germline. This CDR3 spans 14 amino acids. The CDR3 DNA sequence: TGTGCCAGCAGTGAAACGTACAGGGACGGCGAGCAGTACTTC. Residues: CASSETYRDGEQYF.

This rearrangement joins TRBV27 to TRBJ2-6; no clear D. The ends were cut back, 5 bases at V and 1 base at J, with 6 bases in the middle. Germline loops: CDR1 MNHEY, CDR2 SMNVEV (reference sequence). The CDR3 covers 14 residues. The CDR3 sequence: CASSLSSGANVLTF. Written as DNA, the CDR3 is TGTGCCAGCAGTCTCTCTTCTGGGGCCAACGTCCTGACTTTC.

The chain has TRBV7-8 and TRBJ2-7; perhaps TRBD2 as D (5 bases). CDR1 and CDR2 from the germline V gene are SGHVS and FQNEAQ. The CDR3 is 15 amino acids. V lost 1 base and J 7 bases, leaving 17 bases between the germline ends. The DNA of the CDR3 is TGTGCCAGCAGCTTAGGGACCGGGAAGTGGTATGAGCAGTACTTC. Translation: CASSLGTGKWYEQYF. The full variable domain, with the rest looked up from reference TRBV7-8 and TRBJ2-7, is GAGVSQSPRYKVAKRGQDVALRCDPISGHVSLFWYQQALGQGPEFLTYFQNEAQLDKSGLPSDRFFAERPEGSVSTLKIQRTQQEDSAVYLCASSLGTGKWYEQYFGPGTRLTVT.

The gene calls are TRBV7-6 and TRBJ2-1; 8 nucleotides agree with TRBD2. The CDR3 runs 15 residues. V lost 4 bases to trimming and J lost 1 base; unmatched junction nucleotides: 3. Germline CDR1 SGHVS, CDR2 FNYEAQ. CDR3 loop: CASSSSGGSYNEQFF. The CDR3 DNA follows: TGTGCCAGCAGCTCCTCGGGGGGGTCCTACAATGAGCAGTTCTTC.

V usage is TRBV7-2 and J usage is TRBJ2-7; 11 bases map to TRBD1. The CDR3 length is 14 residues. The germline V gene encodes CDR1 SGHTA and CDR2 FQGNSA. Trimming cost V 5 bases and J 5 bases; bases outside gene matches: 5. This CDR3 is CASSPGDRGNEQYF. For the CDR3, the DNA is TGTGCCAGCAGCCCCGGGGACAGGGGGAACGAGCAGTACTTC.

The chain carries TRBV11-2 and TRBJ2-1; a weak D match, TRBD1 (5 bases). Germline V lookup: CDR1 SGHAT, CDR2 FQNNGV. Trimming removed 3 bases at V and 5 bases at J, with 8 bases between. The CDR3 extends over 13 amino acids. The DNA for the CDR3 is TGTGCCAGCAGCTTTTGGACAAACAATGAGCAGTTCTTC. Translated, it gives CASSFWTNNEQFF.

This rearrangement joins TRBV5-1 to TRBJ1-1; perhaps TRBD1 as D (6 bases). The CDR3 sequence is 13 residues long. Trimming stripped 7 bases from V and 0 bases from J, with 10 bases between. Germline CDR1 SGHRS, CDR2 YFSETQ. The CDR3 DNA reads as TGCGCCAGCCGACAGGAATTGAACACTGAAGCTTTCTTT. Its translation is CASRQELNTEAFF. Full variable domain (remainder filled in from reference TRBV5-1 and TRBJ1-1): KAGVTQTPRYLIKTRGQQVTLSCSPISGHRSVSWYQQTPGQGLQFLFEYFSETQRNKGNFPGRFSGRQFSNSRSEMNVSTLELGDSALYLCASRQELNTEAFFGQGTRLTVV.

The J gene is TRBJ1-1, the V gene TRBV5-5; D is possibly TRBD1 (5 bases). Trimming took 0 bases from V and 1 from J, leaving 10 bases between them. This CDR3 comprises 15 residues. Per the germline V gene, CDR1 is SGHKS and CDR2 is YYEKEE (reference sequence). In nucleotides, the CDR3 is TGTGCCAGCAGCTTGGCCGGGGGAGCGAACACTGAAGCTTTCTTT. Translating gives CASSLAGGANTEAFF.

The chain has TRBV4-2 and TRBJ1-2; D is unclear. Germline values: CDR1 LGHNA, CDR2 YNFKEQ. This CDR3 is 15 amino acids long. V was trimmed by 3 bases and J by 4 bases, leaving 15 bases between them. The CDR3 loop reads CASSHPEGESYGYTF. The CDR3 region has the DNA TGTGCCAGCAGCCACCCCGAAGGAGAGAGCTATGGCTACACCTTC.

The V call is TRBV5-4, the J call TRBJ1-2; D unresolved. The V and J ends lost 3 bases and 4 bases respectively, with 10 bases between them. Per the germline V gene, CDR1 is SGHNT and CDR2 is YYREEE (reference sequence). The CDR3 consists of 13 residues. DNA for the CDR3: TGTGCCAGCAGCTCCGCAGAAATCTATGGCTACACCTTC. Amino acids: CASSSAEIYGYTF. Together with reference TRBV5-4 and TRBJ1-2, the CDR3 gives the full variable domain: ETGVTQSPTHLIKTRGQQVTLRCSSQSGHNTVSWYQQALGQGPQFIFQYYREEENGRGNFPPRFSGLQFPNYSSELNVNALELDDSALYLCASSSAEIYGYTFGSGTRLTVV.

This sequence joins TRBV7-9 and TRBJ2-5; D remains unclear. This CDR3 has 14 amino acids. Trimming removed 1 base from V and 0 bases from J, with 6 bases in between. CDR1 is SEHNR and CDR2 is FQNEAQ in the germline V gene (reference sequence). CDR3 residues: CASSLGAYQETQYF. The CDR3 region has the DNA TGTGCCAGCAGCTTAGGGGCCTACCAAGAGACCCAGTACTTC.

The J gene is TRBJ2-5, the V gene TRBV11-2, with D possibly being TRBD2 (5 bases). The CDR3 totals 13 residues. CDR1 and CDR2 from the germline V gene are SGHAT and FQNNGV. V lost 3 bases and J lost 1, with 6 bases in between. The CDR3 spells CASSFRGQETQYF. CDR3 nucleotide sequence: TGTGCCAGCAGCTTCCGGGGCCAAGAGACCCAGTACTTC.

This clone was recorded a few times. The V call is TRBV5-1, the J call TRBJ2-1, with D perhaps TRBD1 (5 bases). This CDR3 is 15 amino acids long. The V and J ends lost 5 bases and 2 bases respectively, with 14 bases between them. CDR1 and CDR2 from the germline V gene are SGHRS and YFSETQ. The CDR3 sequence: CASSRGDTTYNEQFF. The CDR3 DNA follows: TGCGCCAGCAGTAGGGGCGACACGACCTACAATGAGCAGTTCTTC.

CDR3 amino acids: CASSLGGQRRDPDTQYF. CDR3 DNA sequence: TGTGCCAGCAGCTTAGGAGGACAGAGAAGGGACCCAGATACGCAGTATTTT. The rearrangement links TRBV7-9 to TRBJ2-3; tentative D call: TRBD1 (6 bases). Germline V gene data show CDR1 as SEHNR and CDR2 as FQNEAQ (reference sequence). The CDR3 length is 17 residues. V dropped 1 base and J dropped 4 bases, with 18 bases sitting between them. Variable domain in full (rest from reference TRBV7-9 and TRBJ2-3): DTGVSQNPRHKITKRGQNVTFRCDPISEHNRLYWYRQTLGQGPEFLTYFQNEAQLEKSRLLSDRFSAERPKGSFSTLEIQRTEQGDSAMYLCASSLGGQRRDPDTQYFGPGTRLTVL.

This sequence joins TRBV5-6 and TRBJ2-5; no clear D. Germline-derived CDR1 and CDR2 are SGHDT and YYEEEE. V was trimmed by 0 bases and J by 5 bases, leaving 5 bases between them. The CDR3 totals 12 residues. The CDR3 protein is CASSLDGETQYF. DNA for the CDR3: TGTGCCAGCAGCTTGGACGGGGAGACCCAGTACTTC.

CDR3 residues: CASSASSYEQYF. The CDR3 nucleotides are TGTGCCAGCAGTGCTAGCTCCTACGAGCAGTACTTC. This rearrangement joins TRBV27 to TRBJ2-7; no reliable D call. The germline CDR1 and CDR2 sequences are MNHEY and SMNVEV (reference sequence). This CDR3 spans 12 amino acids. The ends were cut back, 5 bases at V and 0 bases at J, with 5 bases in the middle.

The V and J genes are TRBV7-9 and TRBJ1-1; D might be TRBD1 (6 bases). The CDR3 runs to 16 residues. From germline, CDR1 is SEHNR and CDR2 FQNEAQ (reference sequence). V gave up 6 bases and J gave up 3 bases, with 20 bases separating them. CDR3 nucleotides: TGTGCCAGCAGGGGCCTAGTGGGCAGGGGACACACTGAAGCTTTCTTT. It is translated as CASRGLVGRGHTEAFF.

This clone was detected once. The chain couples TRBV4-2 to TRBJ1-2; possible D gene TRBD1, 6 bases. Trimming took 5 bases from V and 5 from J, leaving 18 bases between them. CDR3 length: 15 residues. Germline V gene data show CDR1 as LGHNA and CDR2 as YNFKEQ. CDR3 sequence (DNA): TGTGCCAGCAGCAGAGAGGATCCCCAGGGGTATGGCTACACCTTC. Its protein product is CASSREDPQGYGYTF.